This is a list of T cell receptor beta chains from one sample in a study of T-cell memory formation after mild COVID-19. TCRdb re-analysed the 5' RACE reads in MiXCR, keeping a single row per CDR3 protein. The repertoire includes roughly 180,000 distinct CDR3 sequences, roughly 18% of them detected once, and under 4.5% sits in the top ten. Sequencing input: PBMCs or a T cell subset sorted from them (not recorded which). The receptor set was obtained from a man aged 18-30 years who had mild COVID-19 (a few samples of this study predate the infection). Cell type and time point are not known. CDR3s include the opening cysteine and the closing phenylalanine or tryptophan. The D gene is left open where the match is weak. Rows may omit the clone size; those that give it use once, few, many or a size class.

TRBJ1-5 | TRBD1 | few | TRBV20-1 | TGCAGTGCTAGAGTCAGGGGGCGCGGCAGCAATCAGCCCCAGCATTTT | CSARVRGRGSNQPQHF
TRBJ2-3 | . | . | TRBV7-2 | TGTGCCAGCAGCTCGTGGGGGGTCAGAGAAACGCAGTATTTT | CASSSWGVRETQYF
TRBJ2-5 | . | . | TRBV20-1 | TGCAGTGCTCAAGGGGACCCAACCAACCAAGAGACCCAGTACTTC | CSAQGDPTNQETQYF
TRBJ2-1 | . | . | TRBV5-1 | TGCGCCAGCAGCCAAGGAAGCTCCTACAATGAGCAGTTCTTC | CASSQGSSYNEQFF
TRBJ2-2 | . | . | TRBV5-1 | TGCGCCAGCAGCCCCTTCGGGACTCCCGGGGAGCTGTTTTTT | CASSPFGTPGELFF
TRBJ2-1 | . | few | TRBV18 | TGTGCCAGCTCACGCCTAGTCCGGCACAATGAGCAGTTCTTC | CASSRLVRHNEQFF
TRBJ2-5 | . | . | TRBV6-2/TRBV6-3 | TGTGCCAGCAGTTACCTGGGACTCGGCGGGACCCAGTACTTC | CASSYLGLGGTQYF
TRBJ2-1 | . | . | TRBV24-1 | TGTGCCACCAGTGATTCGTACGGGAGTTGGGGCAATGAGCAGTTCTTC | CATSDSYGSWGNEQFF
TRBJ1-2 | TRBD1 | few | TRBV4-3 | TGCGCCAGCAGCCAAGGACAGGGTACTGGCTACACCTTC | CASSQGQGTGYTF
TRBJ2-3 | TRBD1 | . | TRBV6-2/TRBV6-3 | TGTGCCAGCAGGGGGACAGGGAAAGATACGCAGTATTTT | CASRGTGKDTQYF
TRBJ2-1 | TRBD2 | few | TRBV5-1 | TGCGCCACCGGAGCGGGGGGCTTCTACAATGAGCAGTTCTTC | CATGAGGFYNEQFF
TRBJ1-1 | . | few | TRBV20-1 | TGCAGTGCTAGATCCGAGGGTGTAGCTTTCTTT | CSARSEGVAFF
TRBJ2-3 | TRBD2 | . | TRBV12-3/TRBV12-4 | TGTGCCAGCATACAGCGGGGCGGGAATACGCAGTATTTT | CASIQRGGNTQYF
TRBJ1-1 | TRBD1 | few | TRBV5-4 | TGTGCCAGCAGAGGACAGGACACTGAAGCTTTCTTT | CASRGQDTEAFF
TRBJ2-2 | . | few | TRBV7-7 | TGTGCTAGCAGCGCGGCCCGATCGGCAAACACCGGGGAGCTGTTTTTT | CASSAARSANTGELFF
TRBJ1-4 | . | . | TRBV4-3 | TGCGCCAGCAGCCAAGATTGGGCAGGGACTAATGAAAAACTGTTTTTT | CASSQDWAGTNEKLFF
TRBJ1-6 | . | few | TRBV12-3/TRBV12-4 | TGTGCCAGCAGTTCACGCCCAGCAGACACCAGCTCCTATAATTCACCCCTCCACTTT | CASSSRPADTSSYNSPLHF
TRBJ1-1 | TRBD1 | . | TRBV19 | TGTGCCAGTAGTATAGGTTCAGGGACAGGGAACACTGAAGCTTTCTTT | CASSIGSGTGNTEAFF
TRBJ1-2 | . | . | TRBV11-2 | TGTGCCAGCAGTCGCGGTCTGACAGATTCCTATGGCTACACCTTC | CASSRGLTDSYGYTF
TRBJ2-7 | . | . | TRBV20-1 | TGCAGTGCTAGACAGGGTTTATCCTACGAGCAGTACTTC | CSARQGLSYEQYF
TRBJ1-2 | . | few | TRBV7-2 | TGTGCCAGCAGCTTAGTCCTAAGCGGTGGCTACACCTTC | CASSLVLSGGYTF
TRBJ2-7 | . | many | TRBV4-3 | TGCGCCAGCAGCCAAGGGAGATCTAGCCGCCCCCCTTCAGCCTACGAGCAGTACTTC | CASSQGRSSRPPSAYEQYF
TRBJ2-6 | . | few | TRBV19 | TGTGCCAGTAGTATAGGAGTGTCTGGGGCCAACGTCCTGACTTTC | CASSIGVSGANVLTF
TRBJ2-2 | TRBD2 | . | TRBV5-6 | TGTGCCAGCAGCCCAGGGACTAGCGATCACGGGGAGCTGTTTTTT | CASSPGTSDHGELFF
TRBJ1-4 | TRBD1 | . | TRBV9 | TGTGCCAGCAGCGCTCGACGACAGGGAGAAAAACTGTTTTTT | CASSARRQGEKLFF
TRBJ2-3 | . | . | TRBV7-2 | TGTGCCAGCAGCTTAAGTCTATTGGCCGATACGCAGTATTTT | CASSLSLLADTQYF
TRBJ1-1 | . | few | TRBV10-3 | TGTGCCATCAGGATTGACAGGACAAACACTGAAGCTTTCTTT | CAIRIDRTNTEAFF
TRBJ2-5 | . | . | TRBV7-2 | TGTGCCAGCAGCTTAGTGGGCTGGGCCCAGTACTTC | CASSLVGWAQYF